The 23 T cell receptor beta chains listed next were all sequenced from one sample in a study of blood T cell repertoires in COVID-19. TCRdb's copy holds only in-frame clones and misses some; the assay was immunoSEQ multiplex PCR. The sample yields some 490,000 clones, approximately 91% seen once. The sample consisted of PBMCs or T cells enriched from blood (not recorded which). The receptors come from an older woman who had recovered from COVID-19.

The V call is TRBV5-1, the J call TRBJ1-1, with 9 bases that match TRBD1. The germline CDR1 and CDR2 sequences are SGHRS and YFSETQ. The junction had 6 bases not matched to a gene; V was cut back by 2 bases and J by 4 bases. CDR3 length equals 15 residues. In DNA form, the CDR3 reads TGCGCCAGCAGCTTACAGGGGGCAGAGGTCACTGAAGCTTTCTTT. This codes for CASSLQGAEVTEAFF.

The V gene is TRBV9, the J gene TRBJ1-1; tentative D call: TRBD1 (6 bases). CDR3 length: 17 residues. Germline lookup yields CDR1 SGDLS and CDR2 YYNGEE. V was pared by 0 bases and J by 0 bases, with 15 bases between. CDR3 nucleotide sequence: TGTGCCAGCAGCGTAGGAGCAGGGGCAGGGATGAACACTGAAGCTTTCTTT. Protein: CASSVGAGAGMNTEAFF.

V is TRBV6-2 or TRBV6-3 and J is TRBJ2-4; 8 nucleotides line up with TRBD1. The germline CDR1 and CDR2 sequences are MNHEY and SVGEGT. V was pared by 4 bases and J by 7 bases, with 6 bases of the junction left unmatched. CDR3 length equals 14 residues. CDR3 sequence: CASSFGTGFNIQYF. Here the CDR3 DNA reads TGTGCCAGCAGTTTCGGGACAGGATTTAACATTCAGTACTTC.

V is TRBV6-5 and J is TRBJ1-3; 8 bases line up with TRBD1. Unmatched junction bases numbered 4, after V lost 7 bases and J lost 2 bases. Germline V CDR1 and CDR2: MNHEY, SVGAGI. CDR3 size: 14 residues. The CDR3 spells CASMDRDTGNTIYF. The CDR3 DNA reads as TGTGCCAGCATGGACAGGGACACTGGAAACACCATATATTTT.

A remark on this clone: Within the sample, other DNA sequences also encode this same CDR3. The chain has TRBV5-1 and TRBJ1-1; no reliable D call. The CDR3 has 13 residues. CDR1 and CDR2 (germline): SGHRS, YFSETQ. V was pared by 0 bases and J by 5 bases, with 8 bases between. As DNA, the CDR3 is TGCGCCAGCAGCTTGGGTGCCAGGACTGAAGCTTTCTTT. Its translation: CASSLGARTEAFF.

The chain couples TRBV5-4 to TRBJ1-4; D may be TRBD1 (5 bases). The V gene's germline CDR1 is SGHNT and CDR2 YYREEE (reference sequence). This CDR3 is built from 14 residues. Trimming stripped 0 bases from V and 4 bases from J, with 7 bases between. This chain's CDR3 is CASSLGQLNEKLFF. The CDR3 bases are TGTGCCAGCAGCTTGGGACAGCTTAATGAAAAACTGTTTTTT.

The rearrangement joins TRBV27 to TRBJ1-5; 7 nucleotides line up with TRBD1. The CDR3 covers 14 residues. With V trimmed by 6 bases and J by 6 bases, 8 bases remained unmatched. In germline, CDR1 is MNHEY, CDR2 SMNVEV (reference sequence). CDR3 sequence (DNA): TGTGCCAGCAGAACATCAGGGGGAGGTCAGCCCCAGCATTTT. Translating gives CASRTSGGGQPQHF.

V gene TRBV25-1 combines with J gene TRBJ1-4; no firm D call. With 5 bases removed from V and 8 bases from J, the gap between germline ends came to 12 bases. There are 13 residues in the CDR3. Looked up from germline, CDR1 is MGHDK and CDR2 is SYGVNS. CDR3 coding DNA: TGTGCCAGCAGTCTTGGAGGTGGGGAAAAACTGTTTTTT. It is translated as CASSLGGGEKLFF.

This chain uses TRBV24-1 with TRBJ2-6, with D perhaps matching TRBD2 (5 bases). V lost 3 bases and J lost 1, with 18 bases in between. Per the germline V gene, CDR1 is KGHDR and CDR2 is SFDVKD. The CDR3 contains 19 residues. CDR3 nucleotides: TGTGCCACCAGTGATCCTCTCCGTCGCGGCGGGTCTGGGGCCAACGTCCTGACTTTC. Its translation: CATSDPLRRGGSGANVLTF.

The count of this clone is one. The rearrangement links TRBV12-3 or TRBV12-4 to TRBJ1-1, with no clear D. This CDR3 is built from 12 residues. Trimming shortened V by 4 bases and J by 5 bases, and 8 bases separated the two germline ends. The CDR3 DNA reads TGTGCCAGCAGTTCCCCCGAGACTGAAGCTTTCTTT. This sequence encodes CASSSPETEAFF.

The table lists this clone with a count of one. The rearrangement joins TRBV24-1 to TRBJ2-7; 7 bases agree with TRBD2. Germline values: CDR1 KGHDR, CDR2 SFDVKD. V shed 4 bases, J shed 0 bases, and the junction held 2 bases outside the gene matches. The CDR3 length is 14 residues. The CDR3: CATSEGGSSYEQYF. For the CDR3, the DNA is TGTGCCACCAGTGAGGGGGGGAGCTCCTACGAGCAGTACTTC.

A single count supports this clone. The V gene is TRBV5-1, the J gene TRBJ2-1, with D tentatively TRBD1 (5 bases). V lost 0 bases and J 6 bases, leaving 7 bases between the germline ends. Germline V lookup: CDR1 SGHRS, CDR2 YFSETQ. The CDR3 sequence is 13 residues long. The CDR3 DNA sequence: TGCGCCAGCAGCTTGGTAAGGGGCAATGAGCAGTTCTTC. This encodes CASSLVRGNEQFF.

This sequence joins TRBV6-5 and TRBJ2-7; D not certain. CDR3 length: 13 residues. CDR1 and CDR2 (germline): MNHEY, SVGAGI. The V end lost 7 bases, the J end lost 7 bases, and 17 bases lay between the germline ends. The CDR3 nucleotides read TGTGCCAGCACGTTCCAGGTCGGTGGGGAGCAGTACGTC. This sequence encodes CASTFQVGGEQYV.

The rearrangement links TRBV7-8 to TRBJ1-4, with D perhaps TRBD1 (5 bases). Germline V gene sequence: CDR1 SGHVS, CDR2 FQNEAQ. V shed 6 bases and J shed 8 bases, with 19 bases lying between them. The length of the CDR3 is 15 residues. CDR3 loop: CASRSDKARGEKLFF. CDR3 bases: TGTGCCAGCAGATCTGACAAGGCGCGGGGGGAAAAACTGTTTTTT.

Here the CDR3 DNA reads TGTGCCAGTTTACGGACTAGCGGGGGGTACACCGGGGAGCTGTTTTTT. Protein sequence: CASLRTSGGYTGELFF. The rearrangement links TRBV19 to TRBJ2-2; TRBD2 aligns across 14 bases. This CDR3 is 16 amino acids long. Germline CDR1 is LNHDA and CDR2 is SQIVND (reference sequence). V shed 8 bases and J 3 bases; nucleotides not matched to a gene: 5.

CDR3 nucleotides: TGTGCCAGCAGACTCGAGGGGGCAACGGAAGCTTTCTTT. Its translation: CASRLEGATEAFF. The J gene is TRBJ1-1, the V gene TRBV7-9; 7 bases line up with TRBD1. With V trimmed by 6 bases and J by 8 bases, 9 bases remained unmatched. This CDR3 has 13 residues. Germline V gene sequence: CDR1 SEHNR, CDR2 FQNEAQ (reference sequence).

This clone was recorded at least ten times. This rearrangement joins TRBV7-9 to TRBJ1-2; 9 bases are shared with TRBD1. CDR3 size: 15 residues. CDR1 is SEHNR, CDR2 FQNEAQ, per germline (reference sequence). V gave up 1 base and J gave up 6 bases; unmatched junction bases: 6. CDR3 coding DNA: TGTGCCAGCAGCTTAGGTTCGGGGGACAGGGATGGCTACACCTTC. As protein: CASSLGSGDRDGYTF.

The genes are TRBV18 and TRBJ2-5; 11 nucleotides match TRBD2. CDR1 and CDR2 (germline): KGHSH, LQKENI. With V trimmed by 2 bases and J by 5 bases, 1 base remained unmatched. The CDR3 totals 14 residues. CDR3 sequence reads: CASSPGLAGETQYF. The CDR3 DNA reads as TGTGCCAGCTCACCAGGACTAGCGGGTGAGACCCAGTACTTC.

The chain links TRBV7-8 to TRBJ2-7, with D possibly TRBD2 on 5 matching bases. In germline, CDR1 is SGHVS, CDR2 FQNEAQ. Trimming took off 2 bases at V and 6 bases at J, with 14 bases between the two ends. CDR3 length: 14 residues. For the CDR3, the DNA is TGTGCCAGCAGCTTACGCGAGGGCGCTGGCGAGCAGTACTTC. This sequence encodes CASSLREGAGEQYF.

V usage is TRBV10-3 and J usage is TRBJ1-1; D might be TRBD1 (5 bases). From germline, CDR1 is ENHRY and CDR2 SYGVKD. Trimming stripped 10 bases from V and 4 bases from J, with 13 bases between. The CDR3 has 12 residues. DNA of the CDR3: TGTGCCACCCGGGGCGGGGGCACTGAAGCTTTCTTT. It encodes CATRGGGTEAFF.

In this sample, this clone turned up a few times. The chain couples TRBV24-1 to TRBJ1-2; D unresolved. V lost 4 bases and J lost 8, with 16 bases in between. The CDR3 runs 14 residues. Germline loops: CDR1 KGHDR, CDR2 SFDVKD. The CDR3 DNA sequence: TGTGCCACCAGTGAGCTGAGGACGGAGGGAGGCTACACCTTC. Protein: CATSELRTEGGYTF.

The CDR3, as DNA: TGTGCCAGCAGTTCATCAGGGAAGGGGAATGAAAAACTGTTTTTT. Protein: CASSSSGKGNEKLFF. The V gene is TRBV28, the J gene TRBJ1-4; perhaps TRBD1 as D (5 bases). V was pared by 4 bases and J by 5 bases, with 14 bases between. Per the germline V gene, CDR1 is MDHEN and CDR2 is SYDVKM. This CDR3 is built from 15 residues.

The CDR3 loop reads CASSQDVVGGANVLTF. Written as DNA, the CDR3 is TGTGCCAGCAGCCAAGATGTGGTCGGTGGGGCCAACGTCCTGACTTTC. The gene calls are TRBV4-2 and TRBJ2-6, with D unclear. CDR1 is LGHNA and CDR2 is YNFKEQ in the germline V gene. This CDR3 is built from 16 residues. Trimming pared 0 bases from V and 3 bases from J, leaving 9 bases between.